The clone carrying this TCR beta chain was detected a few times. The antigen is unknown. The sample comes from a study of T cell repertoires in cytomegalovirus infection. CDR1 and CDR2 (germline): MGHRA, YSYEKL. Germline trimming cut 7 bases from V and 0 bases from J; bases unmatched to any gene: 7. The CDR3 has 17 residues. TCRdb processed the reads anew with MiXCR; each CDR3 protein has one entry. The sample contains about 260,000 distinct CDR3 sequences, roughly an eighth of which appear only once. Study conclusions and caveats: There were HLA-C-restricted CMV-specific TCR beta clonotypes dominating the ex vivo response.

This sequence originates from a human donor in good health (CMV status not recorded). Some clones in this sample may be carry-over from other donors' samples. Sequencing input: PBMCs. The V gene is TRBV4-1, the J gene TRBJ2-6; 9 bases are shared with TRBD1. CDR3 sequence: CASNPGTGNSGANVLTF. DNA for the CDR3: TGCGCCAGCAATCCCGGGACAGGGAACTCTGGGGCCAACGTCCTGACTTTC.